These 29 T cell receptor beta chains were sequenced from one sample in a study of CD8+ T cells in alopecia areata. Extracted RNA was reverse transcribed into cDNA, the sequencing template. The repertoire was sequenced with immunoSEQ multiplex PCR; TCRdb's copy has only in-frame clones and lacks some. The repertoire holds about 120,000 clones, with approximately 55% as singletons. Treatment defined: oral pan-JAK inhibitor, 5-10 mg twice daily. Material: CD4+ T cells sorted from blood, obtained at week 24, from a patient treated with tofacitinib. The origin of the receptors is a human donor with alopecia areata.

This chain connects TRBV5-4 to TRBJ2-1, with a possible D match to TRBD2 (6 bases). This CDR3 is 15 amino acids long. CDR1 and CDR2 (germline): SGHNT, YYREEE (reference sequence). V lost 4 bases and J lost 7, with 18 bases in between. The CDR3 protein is CASSPSAATVNEQFF. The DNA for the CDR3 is TGTGCCAGCAGCCCTAGCGCCGCGACTGTAAATGAGCAGTTCTTC. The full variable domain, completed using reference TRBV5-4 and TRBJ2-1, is ETGVTQSPTHLIKTRGQQVTLRCSSQSGHNTVSWYQQALGQGPQFIFQYYREEENGRGNFPPRFSGLQFPNYSSELNVNALELDDSALYLCASSPSAATVNEQFFGPGTRLTVL.

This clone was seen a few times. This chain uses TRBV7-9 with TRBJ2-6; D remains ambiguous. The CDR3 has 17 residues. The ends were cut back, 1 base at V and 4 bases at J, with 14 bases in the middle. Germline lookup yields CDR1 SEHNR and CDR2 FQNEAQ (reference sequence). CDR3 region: CASSLEGRFLGANVLTF. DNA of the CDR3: TGTGCCAGCAGCTTAGAGGGCCGGTTCTTGGGGGCCAACGTCCTGACTTTC.

DNA of the CDR3: TGTGCCAGCAGCGCTCAGGGGGCGAGCACTGAAGCTTTCTTT. Amino acid sequence: CASSAQGASTEAFF. The chain is built from TRBV11-2 and TRBJ1-1; 8 bases are a match to TRBD1. The CDR3 totals 14 residues. V trimming: 5 bases; J trimming: 4 bases; junction bases outside the gene matches: 6. Looked up from germline, CDR1 is SGHAT and CDR2 is FQNNGV.

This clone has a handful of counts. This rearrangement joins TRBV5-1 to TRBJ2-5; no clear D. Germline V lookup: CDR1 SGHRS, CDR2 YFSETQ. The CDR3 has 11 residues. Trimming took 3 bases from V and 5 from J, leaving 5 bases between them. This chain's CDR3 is CASSSAETQYF. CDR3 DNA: TGCGCCAGCAGCTCCGCGGAGACCCAGTACTTC.

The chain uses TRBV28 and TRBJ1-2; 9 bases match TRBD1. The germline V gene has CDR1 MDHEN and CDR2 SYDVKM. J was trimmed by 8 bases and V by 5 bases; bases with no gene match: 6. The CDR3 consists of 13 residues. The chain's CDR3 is CASSIQGARGYTF. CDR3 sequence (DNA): TGTGCCAGCAGTATACAGGGGGCGCGCGGCTACACCTTC.

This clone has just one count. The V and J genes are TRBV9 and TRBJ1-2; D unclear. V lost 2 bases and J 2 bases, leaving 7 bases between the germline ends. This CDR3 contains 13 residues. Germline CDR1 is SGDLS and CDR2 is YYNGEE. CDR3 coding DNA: TGTGCCAGCAGCGTCGGACGGAACTATGGCTACACCTTC. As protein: CASSVGRNYGYTF.

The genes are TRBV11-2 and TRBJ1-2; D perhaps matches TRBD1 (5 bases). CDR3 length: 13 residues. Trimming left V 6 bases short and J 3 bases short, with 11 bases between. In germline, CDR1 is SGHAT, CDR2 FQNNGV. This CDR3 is CASRGEGHYGYTF. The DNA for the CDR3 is TGTGCCAGCAGAGGAGAGGGGCACTATGGCTACACCTTC.

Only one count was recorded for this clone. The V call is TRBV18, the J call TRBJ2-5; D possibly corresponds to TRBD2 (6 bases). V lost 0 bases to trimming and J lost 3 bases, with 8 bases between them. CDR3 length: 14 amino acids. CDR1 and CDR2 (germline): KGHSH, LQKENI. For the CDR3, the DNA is TGTGCCAGCTCACCACCGTGGAGGGAAGAGACCCAGTACTTC. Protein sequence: CASSPPWREETQYF.

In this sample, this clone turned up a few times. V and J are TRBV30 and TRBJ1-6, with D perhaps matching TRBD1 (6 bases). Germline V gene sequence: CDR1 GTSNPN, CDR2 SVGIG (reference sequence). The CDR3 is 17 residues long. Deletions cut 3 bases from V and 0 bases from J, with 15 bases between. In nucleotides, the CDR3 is TGTGCCTGGAGCGGTGACAGGAGAAGCTCCTATAATTCACCCCTCCACTTT. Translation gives CAWSGDRRSSYNSPLHF.

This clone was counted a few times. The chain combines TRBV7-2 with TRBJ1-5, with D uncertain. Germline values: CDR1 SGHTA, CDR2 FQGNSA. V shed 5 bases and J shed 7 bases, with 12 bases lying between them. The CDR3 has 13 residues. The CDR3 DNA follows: TGTGCCAGCAGCCTTGAAGGGTCCCAGCCCCAGCATTTT. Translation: CASSLEGSQPQHF.

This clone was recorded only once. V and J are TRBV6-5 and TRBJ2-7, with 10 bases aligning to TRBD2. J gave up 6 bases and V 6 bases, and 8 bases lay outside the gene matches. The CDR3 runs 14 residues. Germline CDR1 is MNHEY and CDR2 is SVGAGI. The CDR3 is CASRSSGGAGEQYF. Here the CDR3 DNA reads TGTGCCAGCAGGTCCAGCGGGGGGGCCGGCGAGCAGTACTTC.

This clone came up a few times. The DNA for the CDR3 is TGTGCCAGCAGCCCCAGACAGGGAAACGAGCAGTACTTC. Translated, it gives CASSPRQGNEQYF. This rearrangement joins TRBV7-9 to TRBJ2-7; 7 bases align to TRBD1. Looked up from germline, CDR1 is SEHNR and CDR2 is FQNEAQ (reference sequence). The V segment lost 5 bases and the J segment 5 bases; nucleotides outside the gene matches: 6. The CDR3 runs to 13 residues.

The CDR3 region is CASSPPMGHRETQYF. The CDR3 DNA is TGTGCCAGCTCACCTCCCATGGGACATCGGGAGACCCAGTACTTC. The J gene is TRBJ2-5, the V gene TRBV18, with TRBD1 as a possible D gene (6 bases). This CDR3 spans 15 amino acids. Trimming left V 3 bases short and J 5 bases short, with 16 bases between. The V gene's germline CDR1 is KGHSH and CDR2 LQKENI. Full variable domain (remainder filled in from reference TRBV18 and TRBJ2-5): NAGVMQNPRHLVRRRGQEARLRCSPMKGHSHVYWYRQLPEEGLKFMVYLQKENIIDESGMPKERFSAEFPKEGPSILRIQQVVRGDSAAYFCASSPPMGHRETQYFGPGTRLLVL.

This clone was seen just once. CDR3 nucleotide sequence: TGCGCCAGCAGCTTGGCGCGGGGGCTCAAAAACATTCAGTACTTC. Protein product: CASSLARGLKNIQYF. The chain combines TRBV5-1 with TRBJ2-4; a weak D match, TRBD2 (7 bases). The V end was cut by 0 bases, the J end by 3 bases, with 10 bases between. The CDR3 contains 15 residues. Looked up from germline, CDR1 is SGHRS and CDR2 is YFSETQ.

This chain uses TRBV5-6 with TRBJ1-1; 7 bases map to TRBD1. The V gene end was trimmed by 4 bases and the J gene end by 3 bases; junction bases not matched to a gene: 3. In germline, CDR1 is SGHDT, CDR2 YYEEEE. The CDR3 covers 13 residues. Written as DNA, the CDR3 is TGTGCCAGCAGCAGGGGGCTGGACACTGAAGCTTTCTTT. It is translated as CASSRGLDTEAFF.

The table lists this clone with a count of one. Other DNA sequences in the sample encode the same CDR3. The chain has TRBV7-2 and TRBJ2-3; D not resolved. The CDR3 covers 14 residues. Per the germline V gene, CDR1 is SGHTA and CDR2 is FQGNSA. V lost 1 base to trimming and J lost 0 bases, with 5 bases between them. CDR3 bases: TGTGCCAGCAGCTTAGGGCTTAGCACAGATACGCAGTATTTT. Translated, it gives CASSLGLSTDTQYF.

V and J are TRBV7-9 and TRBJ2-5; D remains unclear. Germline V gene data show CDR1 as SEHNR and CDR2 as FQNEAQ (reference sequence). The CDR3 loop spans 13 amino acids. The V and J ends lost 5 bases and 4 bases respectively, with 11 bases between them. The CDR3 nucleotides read TGTGCCAGCAGCCAAGATTCCGTAGAGACCCAGTACTTC. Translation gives CASSQDSVETQYF.

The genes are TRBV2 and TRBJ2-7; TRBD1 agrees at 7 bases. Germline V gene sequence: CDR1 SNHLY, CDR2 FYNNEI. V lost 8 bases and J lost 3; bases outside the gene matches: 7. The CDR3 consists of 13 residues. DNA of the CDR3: TGTGCCAGCGGGGGACAGCCCTACTACGAGCAGTACTTC. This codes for CASGGQPYYEQYF.

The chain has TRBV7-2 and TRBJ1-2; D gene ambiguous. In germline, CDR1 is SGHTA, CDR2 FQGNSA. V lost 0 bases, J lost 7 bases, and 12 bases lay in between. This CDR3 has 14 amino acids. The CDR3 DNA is TGTGCCAGCAGCTTAGCGAATTTGGGTGGTGGCTACACCTTC. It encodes CASSLANLGGGYTF.

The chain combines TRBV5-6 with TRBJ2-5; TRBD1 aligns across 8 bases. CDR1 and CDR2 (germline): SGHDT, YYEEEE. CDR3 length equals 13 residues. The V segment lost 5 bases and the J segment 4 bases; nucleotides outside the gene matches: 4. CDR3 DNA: TGTGCCAGCAGGCCACAGGGGGGAGAGACCCAGTACTTC. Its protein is CASRPQGGETQYF.

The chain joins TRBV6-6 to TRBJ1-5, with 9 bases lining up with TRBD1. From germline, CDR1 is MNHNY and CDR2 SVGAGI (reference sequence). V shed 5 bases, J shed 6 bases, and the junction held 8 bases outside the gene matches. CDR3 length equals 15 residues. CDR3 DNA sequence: TGTGCCAGCAGTACTCCGGGACAGGGACGTCAGCCCCAGCATTTT. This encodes CASSTPGQGRQPQHF.

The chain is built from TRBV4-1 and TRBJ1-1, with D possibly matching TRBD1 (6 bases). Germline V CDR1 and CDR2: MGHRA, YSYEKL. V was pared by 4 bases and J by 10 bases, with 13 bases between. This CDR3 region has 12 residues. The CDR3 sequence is CASSRIKGGAFF. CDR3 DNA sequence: TGCGCCAGCAGCCGGATAAAAGGGGGAGCTTTCTTT.

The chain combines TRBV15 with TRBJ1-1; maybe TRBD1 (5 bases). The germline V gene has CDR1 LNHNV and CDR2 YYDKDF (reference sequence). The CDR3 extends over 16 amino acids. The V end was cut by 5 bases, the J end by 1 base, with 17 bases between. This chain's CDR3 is CATSLVGGTRNTEAFF. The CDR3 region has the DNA TGTGCCACCAGCTTAGTGGGGGGAACGAGGAACACTGAAGCTTTCTTT.

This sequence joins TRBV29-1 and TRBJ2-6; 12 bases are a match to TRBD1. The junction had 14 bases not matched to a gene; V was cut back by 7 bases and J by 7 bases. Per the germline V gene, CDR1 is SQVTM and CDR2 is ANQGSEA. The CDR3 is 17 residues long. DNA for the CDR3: TGCAGCGCAAGAGGGGGACAGGGGGCGAAGATCGCCAACGTCCTGACTTTC. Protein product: CSARGGQGAKIANVLTF.

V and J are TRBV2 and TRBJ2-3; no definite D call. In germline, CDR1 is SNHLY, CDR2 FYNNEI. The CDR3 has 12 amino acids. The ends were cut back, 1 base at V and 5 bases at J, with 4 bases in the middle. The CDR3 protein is CASSEVVDTQYF. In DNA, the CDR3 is TGTGCCAGCAGTGAAGTTGTAGATACGCAGTATTTT.

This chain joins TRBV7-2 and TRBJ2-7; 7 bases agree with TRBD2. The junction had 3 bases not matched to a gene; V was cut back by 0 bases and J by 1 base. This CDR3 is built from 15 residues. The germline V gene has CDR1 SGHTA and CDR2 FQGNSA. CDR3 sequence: CASSLASGASYEQYF. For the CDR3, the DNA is TGTGCCAGCAGCTTAGCCAGCGGGGCATCCTACGAGCAGTACTTC. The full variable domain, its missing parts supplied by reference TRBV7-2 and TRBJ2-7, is GAGVSQSPSNKVTEKGKDVELRCDPISGHTALYWYRQSLGQGLEFLIYFQGNSAPDKSGLPSDRFSAERTGGSVSTLTIQRTQQEDSAVYLCASSLASGASYEQYFGPGTRLTVT.

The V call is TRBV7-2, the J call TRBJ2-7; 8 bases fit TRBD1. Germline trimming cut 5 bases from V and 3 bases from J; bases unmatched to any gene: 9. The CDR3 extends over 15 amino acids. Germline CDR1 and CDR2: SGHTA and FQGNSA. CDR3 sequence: CASSPQGGLLYEQYF. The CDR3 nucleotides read TGTGCCAGCAGCCCACAGGGGGGCCTCCTCTACGAGCAGTACTTC.

CDR3 sequence (DNA): TGCAGTGCTCGCCGGGACTACGAGCAGTACTTC. The encoded protein is CSARRDYEQYF. The rearrangement links TRBV20-1 to TRBJ2-7, with D possibly being TRBD2 (5 bases). V was trimmed by 5 bases and J by 3 bases, leaving 8 bases between them. Germline V gives CDR1 DFQATT, CDR2 SNEGSKA (reference sequence). The CDR3 length is 11 residues.

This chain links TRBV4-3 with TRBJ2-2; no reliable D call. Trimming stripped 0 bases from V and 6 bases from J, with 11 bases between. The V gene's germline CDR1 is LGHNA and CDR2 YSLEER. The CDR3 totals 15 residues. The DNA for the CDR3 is TGCGCCAGCAGCCAAGAAGGTCAGATCTCCGGGGAGCTGTTTTTT. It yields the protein CASSQEGQISGELFF.